This section outlines one TCR beta chain sequence together with its context. J was trimmed by 1 base and V by 4 bases; bases with no gene match: 15. Germline V gene sequence: CDR1 SGHTA, CDR2 FQGTGA. This CDR3 region has 18 residues. The data were taken from a study of T cell responses to AZD1222 COVID-19 vaccine. Overall study: Second doses at about 4 or about 12 weeks were pooled.

The table came from immunoSEQ multiplex PCR; TCRdb's copy has only in-frame clones and leaves some out. The repertoire includes tens of thousands of clones, approximately 90% of them detected once, and 30% to 35% sits in the top ten. The sample was peripheral blood, taken on day 0 of AZD1222 vaccination. The clonotype originates from an adult in good health. The chain is built from TRBV7-3 and TRBJ2-7; TRBD2 agrees at 8 bases. This chain's CDR3 is CASSCRLARINYSYEQYF. CDR3 DNA: TGTGCCAGCAGCTGCCGACTAGCGCGAATTAATTATTCCTACGAGCAGTACTTC.